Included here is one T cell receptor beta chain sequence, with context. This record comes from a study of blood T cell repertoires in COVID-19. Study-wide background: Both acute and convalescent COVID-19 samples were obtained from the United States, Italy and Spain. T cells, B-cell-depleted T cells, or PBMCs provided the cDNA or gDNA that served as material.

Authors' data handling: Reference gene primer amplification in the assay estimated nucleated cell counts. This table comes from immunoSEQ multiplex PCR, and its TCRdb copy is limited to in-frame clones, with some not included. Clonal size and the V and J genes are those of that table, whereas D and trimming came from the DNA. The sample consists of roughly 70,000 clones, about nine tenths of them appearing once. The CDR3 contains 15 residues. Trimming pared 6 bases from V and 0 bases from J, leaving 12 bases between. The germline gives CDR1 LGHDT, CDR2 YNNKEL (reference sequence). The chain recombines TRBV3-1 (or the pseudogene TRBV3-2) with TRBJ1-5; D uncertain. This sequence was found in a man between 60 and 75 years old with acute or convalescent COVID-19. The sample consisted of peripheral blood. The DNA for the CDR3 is TGTGCCAGCAGTCGAGGGCAGGATAGCAATCAGCCCCAGCATTTT. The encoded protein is CASSRGQDSNQPQHF.